This entry concerns a single T cell receptor beta chain. What it binds is unknown. This sample is part of a study of OX40 agonist ivuxolimab in advanced cancers. About the research overall: Intravenous ivuxolimab at 0.01 to 10 mg/kg was given to patients every 2 weeks.

The study, taken as a whole, reports: There were also nonresponders showing low normalized T-cell clonal expansion.

Measured with immunoSEQ multiplex PCR; TCRdb has only the in-frame clones, and not every one. In the table there are about 28,000 clones, 70% to 90% of which are singletons. It was autoimmune disease history or systemic immunosuppression that excluded patients. Sequencing used CD4+ or CD8+ T cells sorted from blood, obtained in a trial of the OX40 agonist ivuxolimab. This sequence originates from an adult with an advanced solid tumor such as melanoma, head and neck, liver or kidney cancer.

CDR3 residues: CASSKVLEGGSTDTQYF. The CDR3 DNA follows: TGTGCCAGCAGCAAAGTTTTGGAGGGTGGGAGCACAGATACGCAGTATTTT. The chain is built from TRBV21-1 and TRBJ2-3; the DNA was not compared with TRBD2, the D call given in the table. TRBV21-1 is a known pseudogene. The CDR3 sequence is 17 residues long.